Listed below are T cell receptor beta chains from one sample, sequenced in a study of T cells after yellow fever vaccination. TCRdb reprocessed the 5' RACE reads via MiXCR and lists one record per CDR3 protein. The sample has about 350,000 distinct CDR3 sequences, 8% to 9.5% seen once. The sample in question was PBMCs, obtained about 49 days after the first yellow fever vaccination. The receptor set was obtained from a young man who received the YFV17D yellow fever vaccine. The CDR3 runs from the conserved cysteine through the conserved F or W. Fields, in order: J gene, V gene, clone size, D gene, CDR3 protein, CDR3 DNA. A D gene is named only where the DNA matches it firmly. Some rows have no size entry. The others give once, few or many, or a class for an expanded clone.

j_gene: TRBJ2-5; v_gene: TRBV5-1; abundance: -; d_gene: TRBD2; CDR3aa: CASSAGTSEGETQYF; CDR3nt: TGCGCCAGCAGCGCTGGGACTAGCGAGGGGGAGACCCAGTACTTC
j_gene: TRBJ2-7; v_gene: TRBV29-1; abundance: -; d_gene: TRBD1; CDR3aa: CSVLWDSHYEQYF; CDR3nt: TGCAGCGTTTTATGGGACAGCCACTACGAGCAGTACTTC
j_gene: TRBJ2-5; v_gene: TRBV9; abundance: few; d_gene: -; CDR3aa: CASSVEGPPPETQYF; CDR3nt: TGTGCCAGCAGCGTAGAAGGGCCTCCCCCAGAGACCCAGTACTTC
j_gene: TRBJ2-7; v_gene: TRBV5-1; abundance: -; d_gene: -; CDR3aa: CASSLGDGAYEQYF; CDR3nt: TGCGCCAGCAGCTTGGGGGACGGGGCCTACGAGCAGTACTTC
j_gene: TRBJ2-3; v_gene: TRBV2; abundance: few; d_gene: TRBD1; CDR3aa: CASSENRGTDTQYF; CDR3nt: TGTGCCAGCAGTGAGAACAGGGGGACAGATACGCAGTATTTT
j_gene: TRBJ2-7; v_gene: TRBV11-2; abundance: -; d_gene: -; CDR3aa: CASSLDGQYYEQYF; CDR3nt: TGTGCCAGCAGCTTAGACGGACAGTACTACGAGCAGTACTTC
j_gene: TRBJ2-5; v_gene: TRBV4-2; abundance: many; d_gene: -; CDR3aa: CASSREETQYF; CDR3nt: TGTGCCAGCAGCCGTGAGGAGACCCAGTACTTC
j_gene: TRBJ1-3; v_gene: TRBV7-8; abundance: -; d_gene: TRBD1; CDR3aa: CASSSRDSPFSRNTIYF; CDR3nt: TGTGCCAGCAGCTCGCGGGACAGTCCATTCTCTAGAAACACCATATATTTT
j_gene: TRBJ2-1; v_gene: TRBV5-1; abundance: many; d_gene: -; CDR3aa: CASSLGQEYNEQFF; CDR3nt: TGCGCCAGCAGCTTGGGCCAGGAATACAATGAGCAGTTCTTC
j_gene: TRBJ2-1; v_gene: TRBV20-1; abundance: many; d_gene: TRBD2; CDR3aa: CSASVLAGASYNEQFF; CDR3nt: TGCAGTGCTAGCGTCTTAGCGGGGGCCTCCTACAATGAGCAGTTCTTC
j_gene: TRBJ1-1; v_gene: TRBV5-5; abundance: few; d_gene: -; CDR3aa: CASSPRQQWTEAFF; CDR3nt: TGTGCCAGCAGCCCCCGGCAGCAATGGACTGAAGCTTTCTTT
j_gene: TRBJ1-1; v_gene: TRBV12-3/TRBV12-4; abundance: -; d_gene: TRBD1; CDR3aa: CASRTRSGGAFF; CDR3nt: TGTGCCAGCAGGACGAGATCAGGGGGGGCTTTCTTT
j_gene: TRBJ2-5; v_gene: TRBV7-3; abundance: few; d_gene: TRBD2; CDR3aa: CASSHGDHPAGGQETQYF; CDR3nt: TGTGCCAGCAGCCACGGGGATCACCCAGCGGGGGGGCAAGAGACCCAGTACTTC
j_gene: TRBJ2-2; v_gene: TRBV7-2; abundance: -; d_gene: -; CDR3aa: CASSTPGELFF; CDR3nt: TGTGCCAGCAGCACCCCCGGGGAGCTGTTTTTT
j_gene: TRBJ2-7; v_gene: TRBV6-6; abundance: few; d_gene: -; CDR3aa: CASSYAYEQYF; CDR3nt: TGTGCCAGCAGTTACGCATACGAGCAGTACTTC
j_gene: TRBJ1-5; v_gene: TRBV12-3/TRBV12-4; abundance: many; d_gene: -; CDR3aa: CASSSQGHNQPQHF; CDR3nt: TGTGCCAGCAGCTCCCAGGGACACAATCAGCCCCAGCATTTT
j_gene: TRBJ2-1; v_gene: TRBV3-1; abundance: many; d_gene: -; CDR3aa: CASSQGGNEQFF; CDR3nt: TGTGCCAGCAGCCAAGGCGGAAATGAGCAGTTCTTC
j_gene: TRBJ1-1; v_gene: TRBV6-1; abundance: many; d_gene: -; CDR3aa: CASRPGQSNTEAFF; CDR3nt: TGTGCCAGCAGACCCGGACAGTCGAACACTGAAGCTTTCTTT
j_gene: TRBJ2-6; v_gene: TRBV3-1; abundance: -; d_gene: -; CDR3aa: CASTQERSGGGANVLTF; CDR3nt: TGTGCCAGCACCCAAGAGAGGTCGGGTGGTGGGGCCAACGTCCTGACTTTC
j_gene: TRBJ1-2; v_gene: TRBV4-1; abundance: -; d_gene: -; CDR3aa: CASSPGERGRRGANYGYTF; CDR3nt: TGCGCCAGCAGCCCGGGAGAAAGGGGCCGCCGGGGCGCTAACTATGGCTACACCTTC
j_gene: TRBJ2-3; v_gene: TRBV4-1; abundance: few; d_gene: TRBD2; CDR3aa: CASSPSRVRGGRADTQYF; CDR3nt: TGCGCCAGCAGCCCTTCGAGGGTGCGGGGGGGCAGGGCAGATACGCAGTATTTT
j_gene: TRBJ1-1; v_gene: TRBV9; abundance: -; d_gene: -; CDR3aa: CASSVDPGSAEAFF; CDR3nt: TGTGCCAGCAGCGTAGATCCGGGTTCGGCTGAAGCTTTCTTT
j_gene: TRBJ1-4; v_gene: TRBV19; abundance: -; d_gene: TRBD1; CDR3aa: CASEGQGLEKLFF; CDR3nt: TGTGCCAGTGAGGGACAGGGACTTGAAAAACTGTTTTTT
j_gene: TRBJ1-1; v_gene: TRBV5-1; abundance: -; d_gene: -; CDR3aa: CASSLYGAGPEAFF; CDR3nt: TGCGCCAGCAGCTTGTACGGGGCGGGCCCTGAAGCTTTCTTT
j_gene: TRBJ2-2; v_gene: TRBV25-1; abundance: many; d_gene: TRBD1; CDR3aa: CASSGTGDAGELFF; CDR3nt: TGTGCCAGCTCCGGGACAGGGGACGCCGGGGAGCTGTTTTTT
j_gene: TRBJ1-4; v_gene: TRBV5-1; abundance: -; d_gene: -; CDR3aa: CASSSGASDVGKLFF; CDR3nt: TGCGCCAGCAGCTCCGGGGCGAGTGATGTCGGGAAACTGTTTTTT